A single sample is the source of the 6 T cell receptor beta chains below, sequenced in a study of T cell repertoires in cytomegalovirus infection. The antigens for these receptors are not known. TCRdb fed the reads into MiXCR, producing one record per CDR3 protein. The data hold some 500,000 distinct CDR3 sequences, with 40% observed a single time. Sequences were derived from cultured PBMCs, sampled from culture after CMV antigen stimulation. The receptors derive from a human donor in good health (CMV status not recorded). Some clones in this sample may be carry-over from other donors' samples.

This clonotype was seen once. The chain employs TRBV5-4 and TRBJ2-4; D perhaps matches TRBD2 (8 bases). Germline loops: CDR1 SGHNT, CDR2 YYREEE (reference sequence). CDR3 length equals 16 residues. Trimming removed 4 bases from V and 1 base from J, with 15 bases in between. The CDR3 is CASSPGGGLAKNIQYF. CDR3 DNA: TGTGCCAGCAGCCCGGGAGGGGGCCTGGCCAAAAACATTCAGTACTTC.

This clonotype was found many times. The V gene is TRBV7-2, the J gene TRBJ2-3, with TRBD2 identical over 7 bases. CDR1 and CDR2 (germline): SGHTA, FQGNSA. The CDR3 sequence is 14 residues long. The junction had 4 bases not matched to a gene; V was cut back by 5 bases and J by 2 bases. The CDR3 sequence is CASSTRLATDTQYF. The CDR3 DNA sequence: TGTGCCAGCAGCACCAGACTAGCCACAGATACGCAGTATTTT.

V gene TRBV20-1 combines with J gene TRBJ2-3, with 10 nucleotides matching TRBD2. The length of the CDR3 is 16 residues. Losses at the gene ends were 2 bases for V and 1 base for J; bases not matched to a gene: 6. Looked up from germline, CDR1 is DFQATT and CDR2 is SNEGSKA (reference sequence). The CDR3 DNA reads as TGCAGTGCTAGAAGACACGGGACTAGCGGCACAGATACGCAGTATTTT. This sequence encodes CSARRHGTSGTDTQYF.

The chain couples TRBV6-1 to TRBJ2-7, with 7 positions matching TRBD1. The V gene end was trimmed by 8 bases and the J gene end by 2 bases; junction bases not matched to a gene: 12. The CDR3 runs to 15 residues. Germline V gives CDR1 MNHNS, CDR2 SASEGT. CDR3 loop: CASASGTVLTYEQYF. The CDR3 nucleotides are TGTGCCAGCGCTTCGGGGACAGTACTAACCTACGAGCAGTACTTC.

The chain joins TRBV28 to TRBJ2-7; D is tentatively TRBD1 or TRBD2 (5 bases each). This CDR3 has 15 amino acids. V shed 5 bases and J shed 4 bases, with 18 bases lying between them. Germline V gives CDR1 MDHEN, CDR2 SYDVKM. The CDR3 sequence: CASSASWDGQYEQYF. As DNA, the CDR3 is TGTGCCAGCAGTGCCTCCTGGGACGGACAATACGAGCAGTACTTC.

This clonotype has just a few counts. The CDR3 reads CASSSFADSTEAFF. The CDR3 nucleotides are TGTGCCAGCAGCAGCTTCGCGGACAGCACTGAAGCTTTCTTT. This sequence joins TRBV7-2 and TRBJ1-1; TRBD1 might be the D (6 bases). Germline V gene lookup returns CDR1 SGHTA and CDR2 FQGNSA. V gave up 5 bases and J gave up 4 bases, with 14 bases separating them. The CDR3 covers 14 residues.